The rows below give T cell receptor beta chains drawn from one sample of a study of blood T cell repertoires in COVID-19. This table comes from immunoSEQ multiplex PCR, and its TCRdb copy is limited to in-frame clones, with some not included. The data show some 300,000 clones, 88% seen once. The sequenced sample consisted of PBMCs or T cells enriched from blood (not recorded which). These receptor sequences come from a woman aged 55-69 years in a cohort exposed to, infected with or recovered from COVID-19 (not recorded which). The CDR3 runs from the conserved cysteine through the conserved F or W. The D gene is left open where the match is weak. The size entry is marked missing in some rows and otherwise reads once, few, many or a size class.

CDR3nt: TGTGCCTGGAGTACCGGGACTAATGAAAAACTGTTTTTT; CDR3aa: CAWSTGTNEKLFF; v_gene: TRBV30; d_gene: NA; j_gene: TRBJ1-4; abundance: NA
CDR3nt: TGTGCCAGCAGGCCCGACAGGGGGGTGGACAATCAGCCCCAGCATTTT; CDR3aa: CASRPDRGVDNQPQHF; v_gene: TRBV7-8; d_gene: TRBD1; j_gene: TRBJ1-5; abundance: once
CDR3nt: TGTGCCAGCAGTTTCCCAGCGGGGAGCTACGAGCAGTACTTC; CDR3aa: CASSFPAGSYEQYF; v_gene: TRBV28; d_gene: TRBD2; j_gene: TRBJ2-7; abundance: NA
CDR3nt: TGTGCCAGCAGCGTCTCCAGGGTGGTGGGCTACGAGCAGTACTTC; CDR3aa: CASSVSRVVGYEQYF; v_gene: TRBV7-2; d_gene: NA; j_gene: TRBJ2-7; abundance: once
CDR3nt: TGTGCCAGCAGGGCTCCCCTTTCAACTAATGAAAAACTGTTTTTT; CDR3aa: CASRAPLSTNEKLFF; v_gene: TRBV25-1; d_gene: NA; j_gene: TRBJ1-4; abundance: few
CDR3nt: TGTGCCAGCAGCGTAGGGGGGACTAGGGTCAATGAGCAGTTCTTC; CDR3aa: CASSVGGTRVNEQFF; v_gene: TRBV9; d_gene: TRBD2; j_gene: TRBJ2-1; abundance: once
CDR3nt: TGTGCCAGCAGTTTACTGACTTCCAGGGCATTCTTT; CDR3aa: CASSLLTSRAFF; v_gene: TRBV28; d_gene: NA; j_gene: TRBJ1-1; abundance: NA
CDR3nt: TGTGCCAGCAGCTCTCACCCGGGACTAGCAGGGTACAATGAGCAGTTCTTC; CDR3aa: CASSSHPGLAGYNEQFF; v_gene: TRBV5-4; d_gene: TRBD2; j_gene: TRBJ2-1; abundance: NA
CDR3nt: TGTGCCAGCAGCTCGGGACTACCCTACGAGCAGTACTTC; CDR3aa: CASSSGLPYEQYF; v_gene: TRBV7-3; d_gene: TRBD2; j_gene: TRBJ2-7; abundance: NA
CDR3nt: TGTGCCAGCAGCCCCTTAGGCGGGAGGGCCTACGAGCAGTACTTC; CDR3aa: CASSPLGGRAYEQYF; v_gene: TRBV7-9; d_gene: TRBD2; j_gene: TRBJ2-7; abundance: NA
CDR3nt: TGTGCCAGCAGCCCGGGACTAGCGGGCTACAATGAGCAGTTCTTC; CDR3aa: CASSPGLAGYNEQFF; v_gene: TRBV2; d_gene: TRBD2; j_gene: TRBJ2-1; abundance: NA
CDR3nt: TGTGCCAGCAGCTTAGTTTTGCGGACTAGCGGGAACACCGGGGAGCTGTTTTTT; CDR3aa: CASSLVLRTSGNTGELFF; v_gene: TRBV11-2; d_gene: TRBD2; j_gene: TRBJ2-2; abundance: few
CDR3nt: TGTGCCAGCACTCTCCCAGGTCAAATCTCCTACGAGCAGTACTTC; CDR3aa: CASTLPGQISYEQYF; v_gene: TRBV2; d_gene: NA; j_gene: TRBJ2-7; abundance: NA
CDR3nt: TGCGCCAGCAGCTTGGGCAGGGGCACAGAGACCCAGTACTTC; CDR3aa: CASSLGRGTETQYF; v_gene: TRBV5-1; d_gene: NA; j_gene: TRBJ2-5; abundance: many
CDR3nt: TGTGCCAGCAGCTTAGGTCAAAACACCGGGGAGCTGTTTTTT; CDR3aa: CASSLGQNTGELFF; v_gene: TRBV7-2; d_gene: NA; j_gene: TRBJ2-2; abundance: NA
CDR3nt: TGTGCCAGCAGCAATGTCTCGGGGACACCCTTTGTCCCGGGGAGAGCCGGGGAGCTGTTTTTT; CDR3aa: CASSNVSGTPFVPGRAGELFF; v_gene: TRBV21-1; d_gene: NA; j_gene: TRBJ2-2; abundance: NA
CDR3nt: TGTGCCAGCAGTTCCGCTAGCGGATTCTACGAGCAGTACTTC; CDR3aa: CASSSASGFYEQYF; v_gene: TRBV28; d_gene: TRBD2; j_gene: TRBJ2-7; abundance: NA
CDR3nt: TGTGCCAGTAGCAGGGGGCGCGGAACTGAAGCTTTCTTT; CDR3aa: CASSRGRGTEAFF; v_gene: TRBV19; d_gene: TRBD1; j_gene: TRBJ1-1; abundance: few
CDR3nt: TGTGCCAGCAGCGTCGGGACAGGGAAATTCACTGAAGCTTTCTTT; CDR3aa: CASSVGTGKFTEAFF; v_gene: TRBV2; d_gene: TRBD1; j_gene: TRBJ1-1; abundance: NA
CDR3nt: TGTGCCAGTCTTGCTACCCCGGGACAAGTAACAGATACGCAGTATTTT; CDR3aa: CASLATPGQVTDTQYF; v_gene: TRBV7-2; d_gene: NA; j_gene: TRBJ2-3; abundance: few
CDR3nt: TGTGCCAGCAGCGTAGCCTCGGGACTAGGTCGCGATACGCAGTATTTT; CDR3aa: CASSVASGLGRDTQYF; v_gene: TRBV9; d_gene: TRBD2; j_gene: TRBJ2-3; abundance: NA
CDR3nt: TGTGCCAGCAGTGCAAGACTAGCGGGAGCGGACGGCGGTGAGTACTTC; CDR3aa: CASSARLAGADGGEYF; v_gene: TRBV28; d_gene: TRBD2; j_gene: TRBJ2-7; abundance: NA
CDR3nt: TGTGCCAGCAGCGTAGGGGCCAGGGGGGATGGCTACACCTTC; CDR3aa: CASSVGARGDGYTF; v_gene: TRBV9; d_gene: TRBD1; j_gene: TRBJ1-2; abundance: NA
CDR3nt: TGTGCCAGTAGTATGTGGCTAGCGGGAGGGCCCCTGTACAATGAGCAGTTCTTC; CDR3aa: CASSMWLAGGPLYNEQFF; v_gene: TRBV19; d_gene: TRBD2; j_gene: TRBJ2-1; abundance: NA
CDR3nt: TGTGCCAGCGTCCGGCAGGGAATTCCGTTCCTGACTTTC; CDR3aa: CASVRQGIPFLTF; v_gene: TRBV6-5; d_gene: NA; j_gene: TRBJ2-6; abundance: NA
CDR3nt: TGTGCCAGCCGCCTGGACAGCGAGGGGTCTGAAGCTTTCTTT; CDR3aa: CASRLDSEGSEAFF; v_gene: TRBV6-2/TRBV6-3; d_gene: NA; j_gene: TRBJ1-1; abundance: once
CDR3nt: TGTGCCAGCTCGACGGAGAATGAAAAACTGTTTTTT; CDR3aa: CASSTENEKLFF; v_gene: TRBV28; d_gene: NA; j_gene: TRBJ1-4; abundance: NA
CDR3nt: TGTGCCAGTAGTATGCGTCTAGTAAGCCGCAATGAGCAGTTCTTC; CDR3aa: CASSMRLVSRNEQFF; v_gene: TRBV19; d_gene: NA; j_gene: TRBJ2-1; abundance: NA
CDR3nt: TGTGCCACCAGCTACAGGGGCTCGAACACCGGGGAGCTGTTTTTT; CDR3aa: CATSYRGSNTGELFF; v_gene: TRBV15; d_gene: TRBD1; j_gene: TRBJ2-2; abundance: NA
CDR3nt: TGTGCCAGCAGTTTACACAGGGGTATTAACACTGAAGCTTTCTTT; CDR3aa: CASSLHRGINTEAFF; v_gene: TRBV28; d_gene: TRBD1; j_gene: TRBJ1-1; abundance: NA
CDR3nt: TGTGCCAGCAGAGGGTCGACAGGCTTTAATGAAAAACTGTTTTTT; CDR3aa: CASRGSTGFNEKLFF; v_gene: TRBV6-5; d_gene: NA; j_gene: TRBJ1-4; abundance: NA
CDR3nt: TGTGCCAGCAGCAAATCCCTAGCGGTTAGCACAGATACGCAGTATTTT; CDR3aa: CASSKSLAVSTDTQYF; v_gene: TRBV4-2; d_gene: TRBD2; j_gene: TRBJ2-3; abundance: NA
CDR3nt: TGTGCCAGCAGTGAACTGTTTAGCACAGATACGCAGTATTTT; CDR3aa: CASSELFSTDTQYF; v_gene: TRBV6-4; d_gene: NA; j_gene: TRBJ2-3; abundance: NA
CDR3nt: TGTGCCATCAGTCAAACAGGGACTGGAAACACCATATATTTT; CDR3aa: CAISQTGTGNTIYF; v_gene: TRBV10-3; d_gene: NA; j_gene: TRBJ1-3; abundance: NA
CDR3nt: TGTGCCAGCAGCTTCGGGGGACTAGCTAACGAGCAGTACTTC; CDR3aa: CASSFGGLANEQYF; v_gene: TRBV7-8; d_gene: TRBD2; j_gene: TRBJ2-7; abundance: NA
CDR3nt: TGTGCCAGCAGCTCAAGTCCAGGACAGGGCTACGAGCAGTACTTC; CDR3aa: CASSSSPGQGYEQYF; v_gene: TRBV13; d_gene: TRBD1; j_gene: TRBJ2-7; abundance: NA
CDR3nt: TGTGCCAGCAGTTACTTGACAGGAAAGAACACTGAAGCTTTCTTT; CDR3aa: CASSYLTGKNTEAFF; v_gene: TRBV6-5; d_gene: NA; j_gene: TRBJ1-1; abundance: NA
CDR3nt: TGTGCCTCCAAAGGGCGACAGGGCAGGGGTGACACTGAAGCTTTCTTT; CDR3aa: CASKGRQGRGDTEAFF; v_gene: TRBV19; d_gene: TRBD1; j_gene: TRBJ1-1; abundance: NA
CDR3nt: TGTGCCACCAGTGTTTCGGACAGCGCCGAGCAGTACTTC; CDR3aa: CATSVSDSAEQYF; v_gene: TRBV24-1; d_gene: NA; j_gene: TRBJ2-7; abundance: NA
CDR3nt: TGTGCCAGCAGCTTAGGGCGGGCACTCGGGGAGCTGTTTTTT; CDR3aa: CASSLGRALGELFF; v_gene: TRBV11-3; d_gene: NA; j_gene: TRBJ2-2; abundance: NA
CDR3nt: TGCGCCAGCAGCAAACTATTTAACACCGGGGAGCTGTTTTTT; CDR3aa: CASSKLFNTGELFF; v_gene: TRBV10-1; d_gene: NA; j_gene: TRBJ2-2; abundance: NA
CDR3nt: TGTGCCAGCAGTTTCCCGACAGGGGTGATCTACGAGCAGTACTTC; CDR3aa: CASSFPTGVIYEQYF; v_gene: TRBV28; d_gene: TRBD1; j_gene: TRBJ2-7; abundance: NA
CDR3nt: TGTGCCAGCAGCTTAAAGTTGGGGGCAGCGGGAGGTCGAGATGAGCAGTTCTTC; CDR3aa: CASSLKLGAAGGRDEQFF; v_gene: TRBV7-3; d_gene: TRBD2; j_gene: TRBJ2-1; abundance: NA
CDR3nt: TGCGCCAGCAGCTTGGCCTATGGGCAGAGAACCGGGGAGCTGTTTTTT; CDR3aa: CASSLAYGQRTGELFF; v_gene: TRBV5-1; d_gene: NA; j_gene: TRBJ2-2; abundance: NA
CDR3nt: TGTGCCAGCAGTTTTTTAGGGGATTCACCCCTCCACTTT; CDR3aa: CASSFLGDSPLHF; v_gene: TRBV27; d_gene: NA; j_gene: TRBJ1-6; abundance: NA
CDR3nt: TGTGCCAGCAGCGCCGGGACAGACCCGTATGGCTACACCTTC; CDR3aa: CASSAGTDPYGYTF; v_gene: TRBV9; d_gene: TRBD1; j_gene: TRBJ1-2; abundance: once
CDR3nt: TGTGCCAGCAGCGGCCGGCAGGGAGGCAATTCACCCCTCCACTTT; CDR3aa: CASSGRQGGNSPLHF; v_gene: TRBV5-4; d_gene: NA; j_gene: TRBJ1-6; abundance: NA
CDR3nt: TGTGCCAGCTCACCACTAGACAGCCCAGATGGCTACACCTTC; CDR3aa: CASSPLDSPDGYTF; v_gene: TRBV18; d_gene: NA; j_gene: TRBJ1-2; abundance: NA
CDR3nt: TGTGCCAGCTCAACTCTACAGGGCCAAGGGGAAAAACTGTTTTTT; CDR3aa: CASSTLQGQGEKLFF; v_gene: TRBV18; d_gene: NA; j_gene: TRBJ1-4; abundance: NA
CDR3nt: TGCAGCGCCTATGGGGGGAGCACTGAAGCTTTCTTT; CDR3aa: CSAYGGSTEAFF; v_gene: TRBV29-1; d_gene: NA; j_gene: TRBJ1-1; abundance: NA
CDR3nt: TGTGCCAGCTCACCAGGGACAGGTGCTAGAAACACCATATATTTT; CDR3aa: CASSPGTGARNTIYF; v_gene: TRBV18; d_gene: TRBD1; j_gene: TRBJ1-3; abundance: NA
CDR3nt: TGTGCCAGCTCACCACCAGGAGGCGCGAACACCGGGGAGCTGTTTTTT; CDR3aa: CASSPPGGANTGELFF; v_gene: TRBV18; d_gene: NA; j_gene: TRBJ2-2; abundance: NA
CDR3nt: TGTGCCAGCAGGTCAGGGGCGGGCACTGAAGCTTTCTTT; CDR3aa: CASRSGAGTEAFF; v_gene: TRBV28; d_gene: NA; j_gene: TRBJ1-1; abundance: NA
CDR3nt: TGTGCCACCAGCAGAGATAAGGGGATCCCGGGTAGGTTCTTC; CDR3aa: CATSRDKGIPGRFF; v_gene: TRBV15; d_gene: NA; j_gene: TRBJ2-1; abundance: few
CDR3nt: TGTGCCAGCAGCACAGCCGGGACTAGTGGACTCGCAGATACGCAGTATTTT; CDR3aa: CASSTAGTSGLADTQYF; v_gene: TRBV7-2; d_gene: TRBD2; j_gene: TRBJ2-3; abundance: NA
CDR3nt: TGTGCCAGCAGCCAAGGCGGGGGAAACACCATATATTTT; CDR3aa: CASSQGGGNTIYF; v_gene: TRBV3-1/TRBV3-2; d_gene: NA; j_gene: TRBJ1-3; abundance: NA